These T cell receptor beta chains were read from a single sample in a study of blood T cell repertoires in COVID-19. This table comes from immunoSEQ multiplex PCR, and its TCRdb copy is limited to in-frame clones, with some not included. The sample lists tens of thousands of clones, 75% to 90% occurring once. The sample taken for sequencing was peripheral blood. These receptors originate from a human donor in a cohort sampled during active COVID-19. CDR3s include the opening cysteine and the closing phenylalanine or tryptophan. A D gene is named only where the DNA matches it firmly. Only some rows state a clone size, as once, few, many or a class for expanded clones.

j_call d_call v_call clone_size cdr3_nt cdr3_aa
TRBJ2-7 TRBD1 TRBV18 NA TGTGCCAGCTCACCACGACAGGGGGTCCACGAGCAGTACTTC CASSPRQGVHEQYF
TRBJ2-1 TRBD1 TRBV6-6 NA TGTGCCAGCAGTTATCAACAGGGGGCCGGCAATGAGCAGTTCTTC CASSYQQGAGNEQFF
TRBJ2-7 TRBD1 TRBV5-4 NA TGTGCCAGCAGCTTTGGACAGGGTGGAAACGAGCAGTACTTC CASSFGQGGNEQYF
TRBJ1-1 NA TRBV5-6 NA TGTGCCAGCAGCCCGGGTATCACTGAAGCTTTCTTT CASSPGITEAFF
TRBJ1-3 NA TRBV6-5 NA TGTGCCAGCACCACGACCAGGGCTGGAAACACCATATATTTT CASTTTRAGNTIYF
TRBJ1-3 NA TRBV5-1 few TGCGCCAGCAGCTTGCCCACCCAGGACTCTGGAAACACCATATATTTT CASSLPTQDSGNTIYF
TRBJ1-6 TRBD1 TRBV5-4 NA TGTGCCAGCAGTCTGGACAGGGCGAATTCACCCCTCCACTTT CASSLDRANSPLHF
TRBJ2-5 NA TRBV7-9 NA TGTGCCAGCAGCCTCTTAGAGGAAACGACCCAGTACTTC CASSLLEETTQYF
TRBJ2-7 NA TRBV12-1 NA TGTGCCAGCAGCTTAGCCCGCTCGAGGGCCTCCTCCTCGGGGGAGCAGTACTTC CASSLARSRASSSGEQYF
TRBJ2-7 TRBD2 TRBV5-1 NA TGCGCCAGCAGCTTCGGGACTAGCGACTCCTACGAGCAGTACTTC CASSFGTSDSYEQYF
TRBJ2-4 NA TRBV6-2/TRBV6-3 NA TGTGCCAGCAGCCTCGCGTACAGGGGGGGGGCTTTAGCCAAAAACATTCAGTACTTC CASSLAYRGGALAKNIQYF
TRBJ1-1 NA TRBV29-1 NA TGCAGCGGTTCGGGACACCTGAACACTGAAGCTTTCTTT CSGSGHLNTEAFF
TRBJ2-1 TRBD2 TRBV7-8 NA TGTGCCAGCAGCCGGACTAGCGGGGGTCGCAATGAGCAGTTCTTC CASSRTSGGRNEQFF
TRBJ2-3 NA TRBV3-1/TRBV3-2 NA TGTGCCAGCAGCCCCCGGCGGGATACGCAGTATTTT CASSPRRDTQYF
TRBJ1-4 NA TRBV30 NA TGTGCCTGGAGGACGACTCAGGGGATTAATGAAAAACTGTTTTTT CAWRTTQGINEKLFF
TRBJ1-2 TRBD1 TRBV28 NA TGTGCCAGCAGGGAGACAGGGCTTTCGAATGGCTACACCTTC CASRETGLSNGYTF
TRBJ2-2 NA TRBV19 once TGTGCCAGTAGTATTAGAGGGCCCGACACCGGGGAGCTGTTTTTT CASSIRGPDTGELFF
TRBJ1-6 NA TRBV7-2 few TGTGCCAGCCGATTCCAGGGATCCTATAATTCACCCCTCCACTTT CASRFQGSYNSPLHF
TRBJ2-5 TRBD2 TRBV4-3 NA TGCGCCAGCAGCCAATCGTTTACTAGCGAGTACCCCGAAGAGACCCAGTACTTC CASSQSFTSEYPEETQYF
TRBJ2-5 TRBD1 TRBV7-2 NA TGTGCCAGCAGCTTAGCCCCCAGGGGGCCCGAGACCCAGTACTTC CASSLAPRGPETQYF
TRBJ2-3 NA TRBV30 NA TGTGCCTGGTGCCAGGGTACAGATACGCAGTATTTT CAWCQGTDTQYF
TRBJ2-1 NA TRBV6-2/TRBV6-3 NA TGTGCCAGCAGTTACCGATGGCAGGGTTCCCCCTCCTACAATGAGCAGTTCTTC CASSYRWQGSPSYNEQFF
TRBJ2-5 NA TRBV7-2 once TGTGCCAGCAGCTTAGTTGAGCGGGAGACCCAGTACTTC CASSLVERETQYF
TRBJ2-2 TRBD1 TRBV19 NA TGTGCCAGCAGCACAGGGGCCGGGAACACCGGGGAGCTGTTTTTT CASSTGAGNTGELFF
TRBJ2-3 NA TRBV6-4 once TGTGCCAGCAGTGAGCTAGCCTCGGTGGGGACGCAGTATTTT CASSELASVGTQYF
TRBJ2-7 NA TRBV4-1 once TGCGCCAGCAGCCAAGCGACAGGCATCTACGAGCAGTACTTC CASSQATGIYEQYF
TRBJ2-1 NA TRBV7-8 NA TGTGCCAGCAGCCCCAACAGCTACAATGAGCAGTTCTTC CASSPNSYNEQFF
TRBJ2-5 TRBD2 TRBV7-2 NA TGTGCCAGCAGCTTAGCTCCGGCGGGTCCTAGCGGACGGGAGACCCAGTACTTC CASSLAPAGPSGRETQYF
TRBJ2-2 TRBD1 TRBV19 NA TGTGCCAGTAGTTCACAGGGGGCCGGTGGCACCGGGGAGCTGTTTTTT CASSSQGAGGTGELFF
TRBJ1-4 NA TRBV21-1 NA TGTGCCAGCAGCAATGTTCCTAACGTCCAGGGGCGAGAAAATGAAAAACTGTTTTTT CASSNVPNVQGRENEKLFF
TRBJ2-7 TRBD1 TRBV19 NA TGTGCCAGTAGTCCCTGGACAGGGAACTACGAGCAGTACTTC CASSPWTGNYEQYF
TRBJ1-5 NA TRBV24-1 NA TGTGCCACCAGTGATGCCGATAGGGGACATTGGGGTCAGCCCCAGCATTTT CATSDADRGHWGQPQHF
TRBJ1-2 TRBD1 TRBV28 NA TGTGCCAGCAGCCCAGGGACAGGAGCTAACTATGGCTACACCTTC CASSPGTGANYGYTF
TRBJ2-1 NA TRBV21-1 NA TGTGCCAGCAGCAAGGGACAGCGAGACAATGAGCAGTTCTTC CASSKGQRDNEQFF
TRBJ1-2 NA TRBV18 NA TGTGCCAGCTCACCGGTCCTGACAGGATGGTATGGCTACACCTTC CASSPVLTGWYGYTF